What follows are 23 T cell receptor beta chains derived from one specimen sequenced in a study of cytomegalovirus exposure and HLA in healthy donors. Both 60 Vbeta primers and 13 Jbeta primers went into the PCR. Measured with immunoSEQ multiplex PCR; TCRdb has only the in-frame clones, and not every one. The sample has about 130,000 clones, under 12% seen once; the top ten hold about 4.7%. Sequenced material: PBMCs. Every receptor here comes from a woman between 18 and 29 years old in good health and CMV-seropositive.

This clone has a handful of counts. J is TRBJ2-1 and V is TRBV9; 11 positions agree with TRBD2. This CDR3 spans 14 amino acids. The germline gives CDR1 SGDLS, CDR2 YYNGEE. Germline trimming cut 4 bases from V and 8 bases from J; bases unmatched to any gene: 5. The CDR3 DNA reads TGTGCCAGCAGCCTTAGCGGGGGGGGCGATGAGCAGTTCTTC. This codes for CASSLSGGGDEQFF.

The V gene is TRBV25-1, the J gene TRBJ1-4; perhaps TRBD1 as D (5 bases). This CDR3 contains 15 residues. Germline V gene sequence: CDR1 MGHDK, CDR2 SYGVNS. V was trimmed by 4 bases and J by 0 bases, leaving 9 bases between them. The CDR3 sequence is CASSAQVATNEKLFF. The CDR3 nucleotides are TGTGCCAGCAGTGCACAGGTTGCAACTAATGAAAAACTGTTTTTT.

The chain is built from TRBV5-1 and TRBJ2-7; 7 bases align to TRBD1. Germline loops: CDR1 SGHRS, CDR2 YFSETQ. The CDR3 contains 16 residues. Trimming removed 4 bases from V and 4 bases from J; junction bases left unmatched: 14. CDR3 DNA: TGCGCCAGCAGCCTAACCTCCGGGACAGAGTGGTACGAGCAGTACTTC. Its translation is CASSLTSGTEWYEQYF.

V and J are TRBV6-1 and TRBJ1-1, with D perhaps TRBD1 (6 bases). Looked up from germline, CDR1 is MNHNS and CDR2 is SASEGT. This CDR3 spans 14 amino acids. Trimming removed 6 bases from V and 2 bases from J, with 13 bases in between. The CDR3 DNA follows: TGTGCCAGCAGGGATCGACAGGCTAACACTGAAGCTTTCTTT. Translated: CASRDRQANTEAFF.

The chain has TRBV6-6 and TRBJ2-3, with 11 bases identical to TRBD1. The CDR3 runs 15 residues. CDR1 is MNHNY, CDR2 SVGAGI, per germline (reference sequence). With 6 bases clipped from V and 4 bases from J, the junction kept 6 bases outside the gene matches. The CDR3 nucleotides read TGTGCCAGCAGCTCGGGACAGGGGGTGGCAGATACGCAGTATTTT. Its protein is CASSSGQGVADTQYF.

This clone was counted only a few times. V is TRBV27 and J is TRBJ2-7; 7 positions agree with TRBD1. V trimming: 5 bases; J trimming: 3 bases; junction bases outside the gene matches: 10. Germline CDR1 and CDR2: MNHEY and SMNVEV (reference sequence). The CDR3 is 15 residues long. The CDR3 spells CASSPEAGGFYEQYF. CDR3 coding DNA: TGTGCCAGCAGTCCCGAGGCAGGGGGATTCTACGAGCAGTACTTC.

V and J are TRBV7-3 and TRBJ2-2; 8 positions match TRBD2. The ends lost 1 base at V and 7 bases at J; junction bases unmatched: 5. The germline gives CDR1 SGHTA, CDR2 FQGTGA. The CDR3 has 15 residues. This chain's CDR3 is CASSLSIAGYGELFF. As DNA, the CDR3 is TGTGCCAGCAGCTTAAGTATAGCGGGGTACGGGGAGCTGTTTTTT.

V gene TRBV27 combines with J gene TRBJ2-5, with 9 bases lining up with TRBD2. The DNA end is more similar to TRBJ2-7, so the J call may be wrong. The CDR3 has 17 residues. Germline loops: CDR1 MNHEY, CDR2 SMNVEV (reference sequence). CDR3 DNA sequence: TGTGCCAGCAGTTTATTCGTCCCAGCGGGAGGCACCTACGAGCAGTACTTC. It translates to CASSLFVPAGGTYEQYF.

V gene TRBV2 combines with J gene TRBJ2-1; the match to TRBD1 covers 11 bases. Germline assignment: CDR1 SNHLY and CDR2 FYNNEI. Germline trimming cut 7 bases from V and 2 bases from J; bases unmatched to any gene: 7. The CDR3 contains 16 residues. The CDR3 spells CASKGQGGQTYNEQFF. As DNA, the CDR3 is TGTGCCAGCAAGGGACAGGGGGGACAAACCTACAATGAGCAGTTCTTC. The full variable domain, completed using reference TRBV2 and TRBJ2-1, is EPEVTQTPSHQVTQMGQEVILRCVPISNHLYFYWYRQILGQKVEFLVSFYNNEISEKSEIFDDQFSVERPDGSNFTLKIRSTKLEDSAMYFCASKGQGGQTYNEQFFGPGTRLTVL.

The rearrangement uses TRBV28 and TRBJ2-7, with 10 bases lining up with TRBD2. The length of the CDR3 is 16 residues. Germline assignment: CDR1 MDHEN and CDR2 SYDVKM. Unmatched junction bases numbered 9, after V lost 2 bases and J lost 5 bases. CDR3 residues: CASSLEALAGEDEQYF. The CDR3 DNA follows: TGTGCCAGCAGTTTAGAGGCCCTAGCGGGAGAAGACGAGCAGTACTTC.

This clone was recorded a few times. A read error may produce the germline difference seen at one junction end. The rearrangement joins TRBV7-7 to TRBJ1-1, with a tentative D call TRBD1 (5 bases). The CDR3 is 13 amino acids. Germline values: CDR1 SSHAT, CDR2 FNYEAQ (reference sequence). The CDR3 region has the DNA TGTGCTAGCAGCTTAGGGGAGGGCACTGAAGCTTTCTTT. It encodes CASSLGEGTEAFF.

This clone was seen a few times. This sequence joins TRBV2 and TRBJ2-7; 7 nucleotides align to TRBD2. After removal of 3 bases from V and 6 bases from J, the junction contained 5 bases not matched to a gene. CDR1 and CDR2 (germline): SNHLY, FYNNEI. The CDR3 loop spans 13 amino acids. The CDR3 loop is CASSDAGAGEQYF. The CDR3 DNA sequence: TGTGCCAGCAGTGACGCGGGAGCCGGCGAGCAGTACTTC.

The chain has TRBV4-1 and TRBJ2-7, with D perhaps TRBD1 (6 bases). CDR3 size: 15 residues. Trimming removed 4 bases at V and 2 bases at J, with 15 bases between. The germline V gene encodes CDR1 MGHRA and CDR2 YSYEKL. In DNA, the CDR3 is TGCGCCAGCAGCCCGAGGCAGGGGTCCCCCTACGAGCAGTACTTC. Translating it yields CASSPRQGSPYEQYF.

The chain uses TRBV5-1 and TRBJ2-1, with 9 bases fitting TRBD2. The V gene end was trimmed by 0 bases and the J gene end by 0 bases; junction bases not matched to a gene: 4. The germline V gene encodes CDR1 SGHRS and CDR2 YFSETQ. The CDR3 contains 17 residues. The CDR3 DNA follows: TGCGCCAGCAGCTTGGTACCGACTAGCGGCTCCTACAATGAGCAGTTCTTC. This codes for CASSLVPTSGSYNEQFF.

The V and J genes are TRBV2 and TRBJ2-1, with 12 bases that match TRBD2. Trimming removed 3 bases from V and 7 bases from J; junction bases left unmatched: 10. The CDR3 sequence is 17 residues long. Germline V lookup: CDR1 SNHLY, CDR2 FYNNEI. The CDR3 reads CASSDVGLAGFGNEQFF. In DNA form, the CDR3 reads TGTGCCAGCAGTGACGTAGGACTAGCGGGATTCGGGAATGAGCAGTTCTTC.

This clone was detected only a few times. The chain couples TRBV27 to TRBJ2-3; D unresolved. The CDR3 covers 13 residues. CDR1 and CDR2 from the germline V gene are MNHEY and SMNVEV (reference sequence). Trimming took 8 bases from V and 4 from J, leaving 13 bases between them. The CDR3 nucleotides are TGTGCCAGCTGTTCGACTTATCCAGATACGCAGTATTTT. It encodes CASCSTYPDTQYF.

This clone has just a few counts. Since the CDR3 does not end with the conserved phenylalanine or tryptophan, this likely comes from a read error. Because the CDR3's place on the DNA is in doubt, the DNA is left out and the CDR3 is given as listed by TCRdb. The gene calls are TRBV30 and TRBJ1-5; the table's D gene call, TRBD1, was not cross checked with the DNA. Looked up from germline, CDR1 is GTSNPN and CDR2 is SVGIG (reference sequence). The CDR3 adds up to 13 amino acids, both ends counted. The chain's CDR3 is CAWSKGTGQPKHL.

This clone was counted between two and nine times. The chain couples TRBV7-3 to TRBJ2-1; D may be TRBD2 (5 bases). Trimming cost V 5 bases and J 6 bases, with 17 bases left between them. Germline-derived CDR1 and CDR2 are SGHTA and FQGTGA. This CDR3 region has 15 residues. In DNA, the CDR3 is TGTGCCAGCAGCGCCTCACCCGGACTCGTCAATGAGCAGTTCTTC. Residues: CASSASPGLVNEQFF.

The chain links TRBV6-5 to TRBJ1-1; TRBD1 matches at 9 bases. Per germline, CDR1 MNHEY and CDR2 SVGAGI. This CDR3 spans 15 amino acids. Trimming removed 5 bases from V and 2 bases from J; junction bases left unmatched: 6. CDR3 sequence (DNA): TGTGCCAGCAGTCTTCGACAGGGGGGTAACACTGAAGCTTTCTTT. Amino acids: CASSLRQGGNTEAFF.

Only a few counts were recorded for this clone. V gene TRBV5-1 combines with J gene TRBJ2-1; 7 positions match TRBD2. The CDR3 is made up of 14 amino acids. After removal of 0 bases from V and 5 bases from J, the junction contained 2 bases not matched to a gene. CDR1 is SGHRS and CDR2 is YFSETQ in the germline V gene. The CDR3 reads CASSLGGSHNEQFF. The CDR3 bases are TGCGCCAGCAGCTTGGGCGGGAGTCACAATGAGCAGTTCTTC.

The J gene is TRBJ1-5, the V gene TRBV28; possibly TRBD1 for D (5 bases). The V and J ends lost 2 bases and 3 bases respectively, with 8 bases between them. Germline assignment: CDR1 MDHEN and CDR2 SYDVKM. The CDR3 consists of 14 residues. The DNA for the CDR3 is TGTGCCAGCAGTTTACAACAGGTCAATCAGCCCCAGCATTTT. Translating it yields CASSLQQVNQPQHF.

This clone was seen a handful of times. CDR3 in DNA: TGTGCCATCAGACAGGGGGCGGTAGGGACTGAAGCTTTCTTT. It codes for CAIRQGAVGTEAFF. This chain uses TRBV10-3 with TRBJ1-1, with 9 bases lining up with TRBD1. Germline V gene sequence: CDR1 ENHRY, CDR2 SYGVKD. The CDR3 contains 14 residues. The trim removed 6 bases at V and 5 bases at J, leaving 7 bases unmatched.

V and J are TRBV29-1 and TRBJ2-7; D call uncertain. Germline V gene data show CDR1 as SQVTM and CDR2 as ANQGSEA. CDR3 length equals 11 residues. Trimming took 2 bases from V and 6 from J, leaving 8 bases between them. The DNA for the CDR3 is TGCAGCGTTGAACGAAACAGCGAGCAGTACTTC. It encodes CSVERNSEQYF.